Listed here is a single T cell receptor (beta chain). With a J-beta primer mix and a sample-barcoded 5' primer, a second PCR ran about 7 to 11 cycles. A single record per CDR3 protein comes from TCRdb applying MiXCR to the 5' RACE reads. The top ten hold roughly 23% of the sample, which has 1,800,000 or so distinct CDR3 sequences, about 39% seen once. The data originate from a study of blood T cells in healthy people across ages. The CDR3 consists of 20 residues. Germline CDR1 and CDR2: SGHAT and FQNNGV. Trimming removed 5 bases at V and 0 bases at J, with 23 bases between. The sequencing input was blood. The chain links TRBV11-2 to TRBJ2-6; possible D gene TRBD2, 6 bases. This clonotype was sampled from a human donor in good health. The DNA of the CDR3 is TGTGCCAGCAGCCAACTCGGGGGAAAAGGGACCCGCTCTGGGGCCAACGTCCTGACTTTC. Its translation is CASSQLGGKGTRSGANVLTF. Full variable domain (rest looked up from reference TRBV11-2 and TRBJ2-6): EAGVAQSPRYKIIEKRQSVAFWCNPISGHATLYWYQQILGQGPKLLIQFQNNGVVDDSQLPKDRFSAERLKGVDSTLKIQPAKLEDSAVYLCASSQLGGKGTRSGANVLTFGAGSRLTVL.